This is a list of T cell receptor beta chains from one sample in a study of T cells after yellow fever vaccination. TCRdb re-called the 5' RACE reads through MiXCR, storing one row per CDR3 protein. The sample includes 500,000 to 550,000 distinct CDR3 sequences, just over 20% of them seen just once. Material: PBMCs, obtained about 21 days after the first yellow fever vaccination. The receptors derive from a man in his late teens or twenties who received the YFV17D yellow fever vaccine. The CDR3 runs from the conserved cysteine through the conserved F or W. Each record gives: clone size, V gene, D gene, J gene, CDR3 DNA, CDR3 protein. The D gene is left open where the match is weak. Clone size is shown for a subset of rows, as once, few, many or a class of expanded clone.

abundance: .; v_gene: TRBV7-2; d_gene: TRBD1; j_gene: TRBJ1-5; CDR3nt: TGTGCCAGCACCCTCAGGACAGGGGGAAGGCAGCCCCAGCATTTT; CDR3aa: CASTLRTGGRQPQHF
abundance: few; v_gene: TRBV3-2; d_gene: .; j_gene: TRBJ1-5; CDR3nt: TGTGCCAGCAGTCTTCCCCTAACACGGACAGGCAATCAGCCCCAGCATTTT; CDR3aa: CASSLPLTRTGNQPQHF
abundance: .; v_gene: TRBV24-1; d_gene: TRBD1; j_gene: TRBJ2-3; CDR3nt: TGTGCCACCAGTCGGGGGACAGGGAGGTCAGATACGCAGTATTTT; CDR3aa: CATSRGTGRSDTQYF
abundance: .; v_gene: TRBV3-1; d_gene: .; j_gene: TRBJ2-3; CDR3nt: TGTGCCAGCAGCCAAGGCCTCCGATACACAGATACGCAGTATTTT; CDR3aa: CASSQGLRYTDTQYF
abundance: .; v_gene: TRBV6-2/TRBV6-3; d_gene: .; j_gene: TRBJ2-5; CDR3nt: TGTGCCAGCACCCGCGCCCAGGGGACCCAAGAGACCCAGTACTTC; CDR3aa: CASTRAQGTQETQYF
abundance: .; v_gene: TRBV7-7; d_gene: .; j_gene: TRBJ2-1; CDR3nt: TGTGCTAGCAGCCCCGAAAGGGGCAATGAGCAGTTCTTC; CDR3aa: CASSPERGNEQFF
abundance: .; v_gene: TRBV5-1; d_gene: .; j_gene: TRBJ1-1; CDR3nt: TGCGCCAGCAGCTTGATGGGCAGCCCGAACACTGAAGCTTTCTTT; CDR3aa: CASSLMGSPNTEAFF
abundance: .; v_gene: TRBV6-5; d_gene: .; j_gene: TRBJ2-1; CDR3nt: TGTGCCAGCAGTTCCAGCCCGGGTCCTAGGAGCTCCTACAATGAGCAGTTCTTC; CDR3aa: CASSSSPGPRSSYNEQFF
abundance: many; v_gene: TRBV3-1; d_gene: TRBD1; j_gene: TRBJ1-6; CDR3nt: TGTGCCAGCAGCCAGGGGACAGGGGGCTCACCCCTCCACTTT; CDR3aa: CASSQGTGGSPLHF
abundance: .; v_gene: TRBV5-1; d_gene: TRBD2; j_gene: TRBJ2-1; CDR3nt: TGCGCCAGCAGCGGTCCCGGGACTAGCGGGGAGAGCTCCTACAATGAGCAGTTCTTC; CDR3aa: CASSGPGTSGESSYNEQFF
abundance: .; v_gene: TRBV3-1; d_gene: .; j_gene: TRBJ2-5; CDR3nt: TGTGCCAGCAGCCAACCCCCCACAGAGACCCAGTACTTC; CDR3aa: CASSQPPTETQYF
abundance: .; v_gene: TRBV6-5; d_gene: .; j_gene: TRBJ1-6; CDR3nt: TGTGCCAGCAGTTCCTTCAGGGAACGGCATTCACCCCTCCACTTT; CDR3aa: CASSSFRERHSPLHF
abundance: .; v_gene: TRBV6-5; d_gene: .; j_gene: TRBJ2-3; CDR3nt: TGTGCCAGCAGTTACGGTTTCCAGCCCCACACAGATACGCAGTATTTT; CDR3aa: CASSYGFQPHTDTQYF
abundance: few; v_gene: TRBV3-1; d_gene: .; j_gene: TRBJ1-1; CDR3nt: TGTGCCAGCAGCCGCGGGCCCCGCAGCGAAGCTTTCTTT; CDR3aa: CASSRGPRSEAFF
abundance: .; v_gene: TRBV6-2/TRBV6-3; d_gene: .; j_gene: TRBJ1-1; CDR3nt: TGTGCCAGCAGTTACCCGGGATCAACTGAAGCTTTCTTT; CDR3aa: CASSYPGSTEAFF
abundance: few; v_gene: TRBV2; d_gene: .; j_gene: TRBJ2-2; CDR3nt: TGTGCCAGCAGTGTTATACAGGGAGACACCGGGGAGCTGTTTTTT; CDR3aa: CASSVIQGDTGELFF
abundance: .; v_gene: TRBV27; d_gene: TRBD1; j_gene: TRBJ1-6; CDR3nt: TGTGCCAGCAGTGTATCAGGGGGTAATTCACCCCTCCACTTT; CDR3aa: CASSVSGGNSPLHF
abundance: .; v_gene: TRBV11-2; d_gene: .; j_gene: TRBJ2-2; CDR3nt: TGTGCCAGCAGCTTAGGGTGGGGGGCAGATACCGGGGAGCTGTTTTTT; CDR3aa: CASSLGWGADTGELFF
abundance: few; v_gene: TRBV6-2/TRBV6-3; d_gene: .; j_gene: TRBJ2-5; CDR3nt: TGTGCCAGCAGACGACGGGGTCTAGAGACCCAGTACTTC; CDR3aa: CASRRRGLETQYF
abundance: .; v_gene: TRBV20-1; d_gene: .; j_gene: TRBJ1-2; CDR3nt: TGCAGTGCTAGATTGGATCCTAACTATGGCTACACCTTC; CDR3aa: CSARLDPNYGYTF
abundance: .; v_gene: TRBV11-2; d_gene: TRBD1; j_gene: TRBJ2-1; CDR3nt: TGTGCCAGCAGCTTAGGGGACAGGGGCACTATCAATGAGCAGTTCTTC; CDR3aa: CASSLGDRGTINEQFF
abundance: .; v_gene: TRBV5-1; d_gene: TRBD2; j_gene: TRBJ2-3; CDR3nt: TGCGCCAGCAGCTCTGAGACTAGCGAAGCAGATACGCAGTATTTT; CDR3aa: CASSSETSEADTQYF
abundance: .; v_gene: TRBV18; d_gene: .; j_gene: TRBJ2-3; CDR3nt: TGTGCCAGCTCACCTTGGGGGCGCACAGATACGCAGTATTTT; CDR3aa: CASSPWGRTDTQYF
abundance: few; v_gene: TRBV6-4; d_gene: .; j_gene: TRBJ2-5; CDR3nt: TGTGCCACCTTACGGGCACGGGAGACCCAGTACTTC; CDR3aa: CATLRARETQYF
abundance: many; v_gene: TRBV28; d_gene: .; j_gene: TRBJ1-4; CDR3nt: TGTGCCAGTTCCCCCCGTGAAAAACTGTTTTTT; CDR3aa: CASSPREKLFF
abundance: .; v_gene: TRBV5-1; d_gene: .; j_gene: TRBJ2-6; CDR3nt: TGCGCCAGCAGCTTGAGCCACTCTGGGGCCAACGTCCTGACTTTC; CDR3aa: CASSLSHSGANVLTF
abundance: .; v_gene: TRBV12-3/TRBV12-4; d_gene: .; j_gene: TRBJ2-7; CDR3nt: TGTGCCAGCAACCCCCTGGGGCCCCACTACGAGCAGTACTTC; CDR3aa: CASNPLGPHYEQYF
abundance: .; v_gene: TRBV18; d_gene: .; j_gene: TRBJ1-3; CDR3nt: TGTGCCAGCTCACCGTTGACAAACCTCTTGGACACCATATATTTT; CDR3aa: CASSPLTNLLDTIYF
abundance: few; v_gene: TRBV7-2; d_gene: .; j_gene: TRBJ1-1; CDR3nt: TGTGCCAGCAGCTTCCTAAGGGGGACTGAAGCTTTCTTT; CDR3aa: CASSFLRGTEAFF
abundance: few; v_gene: TRBV30; d_gene: .; j_gene: TRBJ2-7; CDR3nt: TGTGCCTGGAGTGTAAAGGGGGGGGCAAGGGAGCAGTACTTC; CDR3aa: CAWSVKGGAREQYF
abundance: few; v_gene: TRBV28; d_gene: .; j_gene: TRBJ2-1; CDR3nt: TGTGCCAGCAGGGCTAAGGCAGCGAGTAACAATGAGCAGTTCTTC; CDR3aa: CASRAKAASNNEQFF
abundance: .; v_gene: TRBV12-3/TRBV12-4; d_gene: TRBD1; j_gene: TRBJ2-5; CDR3nt: TGTGCCAGCAGTTTTTCATGGACAGGGCGGCCGGAGACCCAGTACTTC; CDR3aa: CASSFSWTGRPETQYF
abundance: .; v_gene: TRBV9; d_gene: .; j_gene: TRBJ2-2; CDR3nt: TGTGCCAGCAGCGTAGATCAGGGGCCCACCGGGGAGCTGTTTTTT; CDR3aa: CASSVDQGPTGELFF
abundance: few; v_gene: TRBV6-1; d_gene: .; j_gene: TRBJ2-3; CDR3nt: TGTGCCAGCAGGGACCTGGACAATTCGGATACGCAGTATTTT; CDR3aa: CASRDLDNSDTQYF
abundance: .; v_gene: TRBV4-3; d_gene: TRBD2; j_gene: TRBJ2-5; CDR3nt: TGCGCCAGCAGCCAAGAAGGGCAGCGGGGGGGCTGGGAGACCCAGTACTTC; CDR3aa: CASSQEGQRGGWETQYF
abundance: once; v_gene: TRBV11-2; d_gene: .; j_gene: TRBJ2-5; CDR3nt: TGTGCCAGCAGCGTAAGTCCAGAGGAGACCCAGTACTTC; CDR3aa: CASSVSPEETQYF
abundance: few; v_gene: TRBV12-3/TRBV12-4; d_gene: .; j_gene: TRBJ2-6; CDR3nt: TGTGCCAGCAGTCTCCTGACTACTGGGGCCAACGTCCTGACTTTC; CDR3aa: CASSLLTTGANVLTF
abundance: .; v_gene: TRBV20-1; d_gene: .; j_gene: TRBJ2-5; CDR3nt: TGCAGTGCTAGTTCAGGGAATCCAAGGGAGACCCAGTACTTC; CDR3aa: CSASSGNPRETQYF
abundance: few; v_gene: TRBV20-1; d_gene: TRBD2; j_gene: TRBJ2-1; CDR3nt: TGCAGTGCTAGGCCCCTCCTAGCGGGGGTGACAAATGAGCAGTTCTTC; CDR3aa: CSARPLLAGVTNEQFF
abundance: .; v_gene: TRBV6-1; d_gene: TRBD2; j_gene: TRBJ2-1; CDR3nt: TGTGCCAGCAGTGGGGGGGCGGGGGGTTACAATGAGCAGTTCTTC; CDR3aa: CASSGGAGGYNEQFF
abundance: .; v_gene: TRBV7-3; d_gene: .; j_gene: TRBJ2-6; CDR3nt: TGTGCCAGCAGCCCCCAGGGGACGAACTCTGGGGCCAACGTCCTGACTTTC; CDR3aa: CASSPQGTNSGANVLTF
abundance: .; v_gene: TRBV7-8; d_gene: .; j_gene: TRBJ1-3; CDR3nt: TGTGCCAGCAGCTTAAACGGAGCTCCTGGAAACACCATATATTTT; CDR3aa: CASSLNGAPGNTIYF
abundance: many; v_gene: TRBV3-1; d_gene: .; j_gene: TRBJ1-1; CDR3nt: TGTGCCAGCAGCCAAGCAGAAGGGCCGAACACTGAAGCTTTCTTT; CDR3aa: CASSQAEGPNTEAFF
abundance: .; v_gene: TRBV12-3/TRBV12-4; d_gene: .; j_gene: TRBJ2-1; CDR3nt: TGTGCCAGCAGAGGCCCCGGGAGCTACAATGAGCAGTTCTTC; CDR3aa: CASRGPGSYNEQFF
abundance: .; v_gene: TRBV18; d_gene: .; j_gene: TRBJ1-1; CDR3nt: TGTGCCAGCTCACCCCCCGCAGGGATGAACACTGAAGCTTTCTTT; CDR3aa: CASSPPAGMNTEAFF
abundance: once; v_gene: TRBV9; d_gene: .; j_gene: TRBJ1-1; CDR3nt: TGTGCCAGCAGCGTAGGGGAAATGACAGTCGTTTTTTTCAAGGCTTTCTTT; CDR3aa: CASSVGEMTVVFFKAFF
abundance: .; v_gene: TRBV29-1; d_gene: .; j_gene: TRBJ2-1; CDR3nt: TGCAGCGGCGATGTAGGGGGGCCGGGAAATGAGCAGTTCTTC; CDR3aa: CSGDVGGPGNEQFF
abundance: .; v_gene: TRBV19; d_gene: .; j_gene: TRBJ2-7; CDR3nt: TGTGCCAGTAGTATCCCTGGAGGCTACGAGCAGTACTTC; CDR3aa: CASSIPGGYEQYF
abundance: .; v_gene: TRBV7-8; d_gene: TRBD1; j_gene: TRBJ2-1; CDR3nt: TGTGCCAGCAGCCCGCCGGGACAGGGGAAAAATGAGCAGTTCTTC; CDR3aa: CASSPPGQGKNEQFF
abundance: .; v_gene: TRBV6-5; d_gene: .; j_gene: TRBJ2-2; CDR3nt: TGTGCCAGCAGTTACGTACCCGTGGGCCTGGGAGGCACCGGGGAGCTGTTTTTT; CDR3aa: CASSYVPVGLGGTGELFF
abundance: .; v_gene: TRBV27; d_gene: .; j_gene: TRBJ1-5; CDR3nt: TGTGCCAGCAGTTTATCAAGACAGAATCAGCCCCAGCATTTT; CDR3aa: CASSLSRQNQPQHF
abundance: few; v_gene: TRBV24-1; d_gene: .; j_gene: TRBJ1-2; CDR3nt: TGTGCCACCAGTGATTCCGGGGGGCATGACTATGGCTACACCTTC; CDR3aa: CATSDSGGHDYGYTF